This is a list of T cell receptor beta chains from one sample in a study of cytomegalovirus exposure and HLA in healthy donors. Method: immunoSEQ multiplex PCR; TCRdb's copy keeps in-frame clones and lacks some. The table includes approximately 290,000 clones, under 90% detected once. The sequenced sample was PBMCs. These receptors were obtained from a girl aged 2-9 years in good health and CMV-seronegative. CDR3s include the opening cysteine and the closing phenylalanine or tryptophan. D genes are given only for firm matches. A row's size may be missing; if present it is once, few, many or a size class.

size	J	D	V	CDR3	DNA
.	TRBJ1-1	.	TRBV20-1	CSARVGGQAFF	TGCAGTGCTAGAGTCGGGGGGCAGGCTTTCTTT
.	TRBJ1-2	.	TRBV5-4	CASSPPGFDYGYTF	TGTGCCAGCAGCCCCCCGGGGTTCGACTATGGCTACACCTTC
once	TRBJ2-2	.	TRBV5-4	CASSLNSNTGELFF	TGTGCCAGCAGCTTGAACAGCAACACCGGGGAGCTGTTTTTT
.	TRBJ1-2	.	TRBV7-9	CASSFFTEGRGYTF	TGTGCCAGCAGCTTTTTCACTGAGGGTCGAGGCTACACCTTC
.	TRBJ2-7	.	TRBV5-4	CASSGVGGSYEQYF	TGTGCCAGCAGCGGGGTCGGGGGCTCCTACGAGCAGTACTTC
.	TRBJ2-2	.	TRBV30	CAWTRKQGFSGELFF	TGTGCCTGGACCCGGAAACAGGGTTTTTCCGGGGAGCTGTTTTTT
.	TRBJ1-2	.	TRBV2	CANRNSYYGYTF	TGTGCCAACCGGAACAGCTACTATGGCTACACCTTC
.	TRBJ2-1	TRBD2	TRBV7-8	CASKNFMAGGNNEQFF	TGTGCCAGTAAAAACTTTATGGCGGGGGGAAACAATGAGCAGTTCTTC
.	TRBJ1-2	.	TRBV28	CASSSSQGYGYTF	TGTGCCAGCAGTTCCTCACAGGGTTATGGCTACACCTTC
.	TRBJ2-7	TRBD1	TRBV27	CASSTVRDSTYEQYF	TGTGCCAGCAGCACCGTCCGGGACAGTACCTACGAGCAGTACTTC
.	TRBJ2-3	.	TRBV9	CASSAVPTDTQYF	TGTGCCAGCAGCGCTGTCCCTACAGATACGCAGTATTTT
once	TRBJ2-1	.	TRBV7-2	CASSGYEQFF	TGTGCCAGCAGCGGCTATGAGCAGTTCTTC
few	TRBJ2-2	TRBD2	TRBV28	CASSTSGSGKSGELFF	TGTGCCAGCAGCACTAGCGGGAGCGGGAAGTCCGGGGAGCTGTTTTTT
once	TRBJ1-3	.	TRBV4-2	CASSQQTHGLGSGNTIYF	TGTGCCAGCAGCCAACAGACTCATGGCTTAGGCTCTGGAAACACCATATATTTT
.	TRBJ2-3	TRBD2	TRBV29-1	CSAGLAGADTQYF	TGCAGCGCAGGACTAGCGGGTGCAGATACGCAGTATTTT
.	TRBJ1-2	.	TRBV12-5	CASGSPGGRKRNYGYTF	TGTGCTAGTGGTTCCCCCGGGGGGCGAAAAAGAAACTATGGCTACACCTTC
.	TRBJ1-6	.	TRBV6-1	CASSEGGSNSPLHF	TGTGCCAGCAGTGAAGGGGGCTCTAATTCACCCCTCCACTTT
.	TRBJ2-1	TRBD2	TRBV12-5	CASGLGLAGGLYNEQFF	TGTGCTAGTGGTTTGGGACTAGCGGGGGGGCTCTACAATGAGCAGTTCTTC
once	TRBJ2-3	.	TRBV21-1	CASSKDPPGTDTQYF	TGTGCCAGCAGCAAAGATCCCCCCGGCACAGATACGCAGTATTTT
.	TRBJ2-7	TRBD1	TRBV7-9	CASSFRTGRYEQYF	TGTGCCAGCAGCTTTCGGACAGGCCGATACGAGCAGTACTTC
.	TRBJ2-3	TRBD2	TRBV27	CASRTSGFRTDTQYF	TGTGCCAGCAGGACTAGCGGCTTTCGCACAGATACGCAGTATTTT
.	TRBJ1-3	.	TRBV9	CASSVGQVTNAIYF	TGTGCCAGCAGCGTAGGGCAGGTGACAAACGCCATATATTTT
few	TRBJ2-1	TRBD2	TRBV7-8	CASSPNLSGFSSYNEQFF	TGTGCCAGCAGCCCGAACCTTAGCGGGTTTAGCTCCTACAATGAGCAGTTCTTC
once	TRBJ2-7	TRBD2	TRBV28	CASTRAGGTSYEQYF	TGTGCCAGCACCCGAGCGGGGGGGACCTCCTACGAGCAGTACTTC
.	TRBJ1-5	.	TRBV28	CASSFWRQKNQPQHF	TGTGCCAGCAGTTTTTGGCGACAAAAAAATCAGCCCCAGCATTTT
.	TRBJ1-1	.	TRBV5-6	CASSFYGTEAFF	TGTGCCAGCAGCTTCTACGGGACTGAAGCTTTCTTT
.	TRBJ2-7	TRBD1	TRBV2	CASRLRVTGGAQYEQYF	TGTGCCAGCAGATTGAGAGTCACAGGGGGAGCACAATACGAGCAGTACTTC
once	TRBJ1-6	.	TRBV4-2	CASSQDLAQGWTPLHF	TGTGCCAGCAGCCAAGATCTGGCGCAGGGGTGGACACCCCTCCACTTT
.	TRBJ2-3	.	TRBV5-6	CASSLTDTQYF	TGTGCCAGCAGCCTTACAGATACGCAGTATTTT
few	TRBJ2-1	TRBD2	TRBV7-3	CASSLGGGAYNEQFF	TGTGCCAGCAGCTTAGGCGGGGGGGCCTACAATGAGCAGTTCTTC
.	TRBJ2-1	.	TRBV14	CASSQSLAVEQFF	TGTGCCAGCAGCCAATCCTTAGCAGTTGAGCAGTTCTTC
.	TRBJ1-2	TRBD1	TRBV7-3	CASSETGGGGVGYTF	TGTGCCAGCAGCGAAACAGGGGGTGGCGGAGTAGGCTACACCTTC
few	TRBJ1-6	TRBD1	TRBV6-5	CASSYSWTGGVSPLHF	TGTGCCAGCAGTTACTCCTGGACAGGGGGCGTATCACCCCTCCACTTT
once	TRBJ2-1	.	TRBV6-5	CASSYSGEQFF	TGTGCCAGCAGTTATTCGGGGGAGCAGTTCTTC
.	TRBJ2-2	TRBD2	TRBV9	CASSALAGPTGELFF	TGTGCCAGCAGCGCTCTAGCGGGACCCACCGGGGAGCTGTTTTTT
.	TRBJ1-3	TRBD1	TRBV9	CASSPRTGHLGNTIYF	TGTGCCAGCAGCCCCCGGACAGGGCATCTAGGAAACACCATATATTTT
.	TRBJ2-7	.	TRBV15	CATSRDTAGTYEQYF	TGTGCCACCAGCAGGGACACGGCGGGGACCTACGAGCAGTACTTC
.	TRBJ2-2	TRBD1	TRBV28	CATRPGQGNTGELFF	TGTGCCACGCGACCGGGACAGGGTAACACCGGGGAGCTGTTTTTT
once	TRBJ1-1	.	TRBV10-3	CATTALLNTEAFF	TGTGCCACGACAGCGCTCCTGAACACTGAAGCTTTCTTT
.	TRBJ2-1	.	TRBV11-1	CASSSGATAQRNEQFF	TGTGCCAGCAGCAGCGGCGCCACGGCCCAAAGGAATGAGCAGTTCTTC
.	TRBJ2-2	TRBD1	TRBV5-1	CASSRGQGATGNTGELFF	TGCGCCAGCAGCAGAGGACAGGGTGCCACCGGGAACACCGGGGAGCTGTTTTTT
.	TRBJ2-5	.	TRBV9	CASSAALTGNQETQYF	TGTGCCAGCAGCGCCGCCCTTACAGGCAATCAAGAGACCCAGTACTTC
.	TRBJ2-7	.	TRBV2	CAAQSDPRRSGPYEQYF	TGTGCCGCCCAGTCGGATCCTAGAAGATCGGGTCCTTACGAGCAGTACTTC